This is a list of T cell receptor beta chains from one sample in a study of cytomegalovirus exposure and HLA in healthy donors. TCRdb's table, derived via immunoSEQ multiplex PCR, lists solely in-frame clones and lacks some. The sample records approximately 100,000 clones, 76% being singletons. The sequencing sample was made of PBMCs. These receptors were obtained from a man aged 35 to 55 in good health and CMV-seronegative. Each CDR3 is given with its conserved first and last residue. A D gene is named only where the DNA matches it firmly. Clone size is shown for a subset of rows, as once, few, many or a class of expanded clone.

V: TRBV7-2; length: 14; size: -; J: TRBJ2-2; D: -; DNA: TGTGCCAGCAGCTTATCCAGGGACACCGGGGAGCTGTTTTTT; CDR3: CASSLSRDTGELFF
V: TRBV9; length: 15; size: -; J: TRBJ2-1; D: TRBD1; DNA: TGTGCCAGCAGCGTATCAGGGGGCCTGTACAATGAGCAGTTCTTC; CDR3: CASSVSGGLYNEQFF
V: TRBV4-2; length: 15; size: once; J: TRBJ2-3; D: TRBD2; DNA: TGTGCCAGCAGCCCCCTAGCGGGGGGCACAGATACGCAGTATTTT; CDR3: CASSPLAGGTDTQYF
V: TRBV19; length: 14; size: -; J: TRBJ1-1; D: -; DNA: TGTGCCAGTAGTCCCCGTGGGGGGGGGACTGAAGCTTTCTTT; CDR3: CASSPRGGGTEAFF
V: TRBV11-2; length: 14; size: -; J: TRBJ2-3; D: -; DNA: TGTGCCAGCAGCTTAGCGGGGGGCGAGGATACGCAGTATTTT; CDR3: CASSLAGGEDTQYF
V: TRBV6-5; length: 13; size: -; J: TRBJ2-1; D: TRBD1; DNA: TGTGCCAGCATGACAGGGGGTAGGGATGAGCAGTTCTTC; CDR3: CASMTGGRDEQFF
V: TRBV6-4; length: 16; size: -; J: TRBJ1-2; D: TRBD1; DNA: TGTGCCAGCACCGGGACAGGGGGGGTGATTGACTATGGCTACACCTTC; CDR3: CASTGTGGVIDYGYTF
V: TRBV13; length: 15; size: -; J: TRBJ1-5; D: -; DNA: TGTGCCAGCAGCCCAACTTCCGAGGGCAATCAGCCCCAGCATTTT; CDR3: CASSPTSEGNQPQHF
V: TRBV19; length: 13; size: -; J: TRBJ2-5; D: -; DNA: TGTGCCAGTACTCCCGGTCCCCAAGAGACCCAGTACTTC; CDR3: CASTPGPQETQYF
V: TRBV6-5; length: 15; size: few; J: TRBJ2-7; D: TRBD1; DNA: TGTGCCAGCACCCCATTGGACAGGGGGACCTACGAGCAGTACTTC; CDR3: CASTPLDRGTYEQYF
V: TRBV4-3; length: 15; size: -; J: TRBJ2-1; D: TRBD2; DNA: TGCGCCAGCAGCCAGCAGCGGGGGGGTTCCAATGAGCAGTTCTTC; CDR3: CASSQQRGGSNEQFF
V: TRBV28; length: 12; size: -; J: TRBJ2-1; D: -; DNA: TGTGCCAGCAACCAGGGGGGTAATGAGCAGTTCTTC; CDR3: CASNQGGNEQFF
V: TRBV5-1; length: 14; size: -; J: TRBJ1-1; D: TRBD1; DNA: TGCGCCAGCAGCTCCGGACAGGGGGCGGCTGAAGCTTTCTTT; CDR3: CASSSGQGAAEAFF
V: TRBV5-1; length: 15; size: -; J: TRBJ2-1; D: -; DNA: TGCGCCAGCGGCCCGACCGCGGGCTCCTACAATGAGCAGTTCTTC; CDR3: CASGPTAGSYNEQFF
V: TRBV19; length: 16; size: few; J: TRBJ2-5; D: TRBD2; DNA: TGTGCCAGTAGTATAGATGGACTAGCGGGGTCCGAGACCCAGTACTTC; CDR3: CASSIDGLAGSETQYF
V: TRBV4-3; length: 18; size: -; J: TRBJ1-2; D: TRBD1; DNA: TGCGCCAGCAGCCAAGTAATGGTAGGACAGGGGCACATCTATGGCTACACCTTC; CDR3: CASSQVMVGQGHIYGYTF
V: TRBV5-1; length: 15; size: -; J: TRBJ1-2; D: -; DNA: TGCGCCAGCAGCTTGGCCGGGGGGCTTGGCTATGGCTACACCTTC; CDR3: CASSLAGGLGYGYTF
V: TRBV6-5; length: 13; size: -; J: TRBJ1-1; D: TRBD1; DNA: TGTGCCAGCAGTGACAGGGGGCCCACTGAAGCTTTCTTT; CDR3: CASSDRGPTEAFF
V: TRBV5-1; length: 13; size: -; J: TRBJ2-3; D: TRBD1; DNA: TGCGCCAGCCGCCAGGGGGCATCAGATACGCAGTATTTT; CDR3: CASRQGASDTQYF
V: TRBV18; length: 16; size: once; J: TRBJ1-3; D: TRBD1; DNA: TGTGCCAGCTCACCACCGGGACAGAACTCTGGGAACACCATATATTTT; CDR3: CASSPPGQNSGNTIYF
V: TRBV11-2; length: 14; size: -; J: TRBJ2-5; D: TRBD1; DNA: TGTGCCAGCACCCCATCAACAGGGGAAGAGACCCAGTACTTC; CDR3: CASTPSTGEETQYF
V: TRBV7-8; length: 15; size: once; J: TRBJ2-1; D: -; DNA: TGTGCCAGCAGCTTAGGACTAGTTACCTACAATGAGCAGTTCTTC; CDR3: CASSLGLVTYNEQFF
V: TRBV4-1; length: 22; size: -; J: TRBJ2-3; D: TRBD2; DNA: TGCGCCAGCAGCCAAGAGGGTCCGGGACTAGCGGGGGGGGCCTATAGGGCAGATACGCAGTATTTT; CDR3: CASSQEGPGLAGGAYRADTQYF
V: TRBV15; length: 15; size: -; J: TRBJ2-1; D: -; DNA: TGTGCCACCAGCAGAGACGGAGCGAGTGGTAATGAGCAGTTCTTC; CDR3: CATSRDGASGNEQFF
V: TRBV6-1; length: 18; size: once; J: TRBJ1-2; D: TRBD1; DNA: TGTGCCAGCAGTGCAAACCGGGACAGGGGAATAGCTAACTATGGCTACACCTTC; CDR3: CASSANRDRGIANYGYTF
V: TRBV12-5; length: 16; size: -; J: TRBJ2-5; D: TRBD2; DNA: TGTGCTAGTGGTTCAATTAGCGGGGGAAATCACGAGACCCAGTACTTC; CDR3: CASGSISGGNHETQYF
V: TRBV7-8; length: 15; size: -; J: TRBJ1-6; D: -; DNA: TGTGCCAGCAGCTTAGGGGCCACGGTCAATTCACCCCTCCACTTT; CDR3: CASSLGATVNSPLHF
V: TRBV6-5; length: 15; size: -; J: TRBJ2-3; D: TRBD2; DNA: TGTGCCAGCAGTTCTTCCACTAGCGGGGGAGATACGCAGTATTTT; CDR3: CASSSSTSGGDTQYF
V: TRBV7-2; length: 15; size: -; J: TRBJ2-2; D: TRBD2; DNA: TGTGCCAGCAGCTACAGCGGGGGGGCCAGCGGGGAGCTGTTTTTT; CDR3: CASSYSGGASGELFF
V: TRBV29-1; length: 11; size: -; J: TRBJ2-5; D: -; DNA: TGCAGCTCGAGGTACCAAGAGACCCAGTACTTC; CDR3: CSSRYQETQYF
V: TRBV10-3; length: 18; size: -; J: TRBJ2-4; D: TRBD2; DNA: TGTGCCATCAGTGGAACCGGGACTAGCGGGGGGGCCGAAAACATTCAGTACTTC; CDR3: CAISGTGTSGGAENIQYF
V: TRBV6-6; length: 14; size: -; J: TRBJ1-2; D: -; DNA: TGTGCCAGCAGGACTTCAGGGGAAAACTATGGCTACACCTTC; CDR3: CASRTSGENYGYTF
V: TRBV5-1; length: 14; size: -; J: TRBJ1-4; D: TRBD1; DNA: TGCGCCAGCTGCTCCGGGACAGGGGGTGAAAAACTGTTTTTT; CDR3: CASCSGTGGEKLFF
V: TRBV19; length: 16; size: -; J: TRBJ2-5; D: TRBD2; DNA: TGTGCCAGTAGTACTCGAGCGGGGGGGCGAGGAGAGACCCAGTACTTC; CDR3: CASSTRAGGRGETQYF
V: TRBV7-9; length: 14; size: -; J: TRBJ1-2; D: -; DNA: TGTGCCAGCAGCTTAGGACACCCCGCGTATGGCTACACCTTC; CDR3: CASSLGHPAYGYTF
V: TRBV6-4; length: 15; size: -; J: TRBJ1-1; D: -; DNA: TGTGCCAGCAGTGACGGTGGGGGGGTGAACACTGAAGCTTTCTTT; CDR3: CASSDGGGVNTEAFF
V: TRBV5-1; length: 14; size: -; J: TRBJ1-4; D: -; DNA: TGCGCCAGCAGCTTTGTAGGGGCCGGTGAAAAACTGTTTTTT; CDR3: CASSFVGAGEKLFF
V: TRBV5-6; length: 12; size: -; J: TRBJ2-7; D: TRBD1; DNA: TGTGCCAGCATCGGGACAGGGGTCGAGCAGTACTTC; CDR3: CASIGTGVEQYF
V: TRBV19; length: 13; size: -; J: TRBJ1-2; D: -; DNA: TGTGCCAGTAGTCGGGTGGTCGCGGAGGGCTACACCTTC; CDR3: CASSRVVAEGYTF
V: TRBV9; length: 14; size: -; J: TRBJ2-2; D: -; DNA: TGTGCCAGCAGCGCGCAGGGTTTCCCCGGGGAGCTGTTTTTT; CDR3: CASSAQGFPGELFF
V: TRBV27; length: 14; size: -; J: TRBJ2-5; D: -; DNA: TGTGCCAGCAGTTTCCGGGACAACCAAGAGACCCAGTACTTC; CDR3: CASSFRDNQETQYF
V: TRBV5-1; length: 17; size: -; J: TRBJ1-2; D: -; DNA: TGCGCCAGCAGCCCGATGGCAGCAGGTGAACTTAACTATGGCTACACCTTC; CDR3: CASSPMAAGELNYGYTF
V: TRBV5-1; length: 15; size: -; J: TRBJ2-4; D: -; DNA: TGCGCCAGCAGCTTCGAGGGTGCGGCCAAAAACATTCAGTACTTC; CDR3: CASSFEGAAKNIQYF
V: TRBV7-9; length: 13; size: once; J: TRBJ1-2; D: TRBD1; DNA: TGTTCCAGCAGCTTAGGCCCAGGGGGCGGCTACACCTTC; CDR3: CSSSLGPGGGYTF
V: TRBV6-6; length: 15; size: -; J: TRBJ1-1; D: -; DNA: TGTGCCAGCAGTTCCGTTGGGGCGGCAAACACTGAAGCTTTCTTT; CDR3: CASSSVGAANTEAFF
V: TRBV5-8; length: 13; size: -; J: TRBJ1-1; D: TRBD1; DNA: TGTGCCAGCGGGCCGGGACAGAGACCTGAAGCTTTCTTT; CDR3: CASGPGQRPEAFF
V: TRBV27; length: 13; size: -; J: TRBJ1-1; D: TRBD1; DNA: TGTGCCACTGGACAGGGTTTGAACACTGAAGCTTTCTTT; CDR3: CATGQGLNTEAFF
V: TRBV9; length: 19; size: -; J: TRBJ2-2; D: TRBD2; DNA: TGTGCCAGCAGCGGGGCGGAACTAGCGGGATTCACCGACACCGGGGAGCTGTTTTTT; CDR3: CASSGAELAGFTDTGELFF
V: TRBV7-6; length: 14; size: -; J: TRBJ1-1; D: TRBD1; DNA: TGTGCCAGCAGCTTAGTAGGCAGGGGGAGTGAAGCTTTCTTT; CDR3: CASSLVGRGSEAFF